Below, 25 T cell receptor beta chains from the same sample are listed, as sequenced in a study of technical replicates of blood from a few donors. Sequencing was performed with immunoSEQ multiplex PCR; in TCRdb, only in-frame clones are kept and a portion is missing. The repertoire holds about 50,000 clones, approximately 94% seen once, with 0.39% in the top ten. The sequenced material came from T cells isolated from PBMCs. The receptors originated from a human donor in good health.

The chain joins TRBV18 to TRBJ2-7, with 8 bases fitting TRBD1. V lost 5 bases and J lost 2; bases outside the gene matches: 5. The germline V gene encodes CDR1 KGHSH and CDR2 LQKENI. The CDR3 is 14 amino acids. The DNA of the CDR3 is TGTGCCAGCTCATTACCAGGGGGCCCCTACGAGCAGTACTTC. Amino acids: CASSLPGGPYEQYF.

The chain uses TRBV5-1 and TRBJ1-5; D gene uncertain. Per germline, CDR1 SGHRS and CDR2 YFSETQ. CDR3 length equals 13 residues. V was shortened by 2 bases and J by 7 bases, with 10 bases between the two germline ends. CDR3 protein: CASSLRGAQPQHF. CDR3 in DNA: TGCGCCAGCAGCTTACGGGGAGCGCAGCCCCAGCATTTT.

The chain employs TRBV19 and TRBJ2-5, with TRBD2 matching over 11 bases. Germline V lookup: CDR1 LNHDA, CDR2 SQIVND (reference sequence). V gave up 3 bases and J gave up 4 bases; unmatched junction bases: 4. CDR3 length equals 15 residues. The CDR3 DNA reads as TGTGCCAGTAGTATCGTAGCGGGAGGGCGAGAGACCCAGTACTTC. Its protein is CASSIVAGGRETQYF.

The rearrangement uses TRBV13 and TRBJ2-3; 9 nucleotides line up with TRBD2. With 3 bases clipped from V and 5 bases from J, the junction kept 6 bases outside the gene matches. The length of the CDR3 is 15 residues. The V gene's germline CDR1 is PRHDT and CDR2 FYEKMQ (reference sequence). The CDR3 loop reads CASSFASGEGDTQYF. The CDR3 nucleotides are TGTGCCAGCAGCTTTGCTAGCGGGGAGGGAGATACGCAGTATTTT.

This clone was recorded only once. The V and J genes are TRBV19 and TRBJ1-1; 8 nucleotides line up with TRBD1. The CDR3 has 14 residues. J gave up 0 bases and V 10 bases, and 7 bases lay outside the gene matches. The V gene's germline CDR1 is LNHDA and CDR2 SQIVND (reference sequence). The CDR3 sequence: CATHPGGMNTEAFF. In DNA, the CDR3 is TGTGCCACCCATCCAGGGGGCATGAACACTGAAGCTTTCTTT.

This sequence joins TRBV18 and TRBJ2-7; 7 bases are shared with TRBD2. Germline V CDR1 and CDR2: KGHSH, LQKENI. The CDR3 is made up of 14 amino acids. The V gene end was trimmed by 3 bases and the J gene end by 0 bases; junction bases not matched to a gene: 2. This CDR3 reads CASSPGGSSYEQYF. CDR3 nucleotides: TGTGCCAGCTCACCGGGGGGGAGCTCCTACGAGCAGTACTTC.

The chain combines TRBV7-9 with TRBJ2-7; 10 bases fit TRBD1. This CDR3 region has 13 residues. Losses at the gene ends were 6 bases for V and 5 bases for J; bases not matched to a gene: 4. Germline V gene lookup returns CDR1 SEHNR and CDR2 FQNEAQ (reference sequence). Here the CDR3 reads CASRRQGAHEQYF. The CDR3 region has the DNA TGTGCCAGCAGACGACAGGGGGCCCACGAGCAGTACTTC. Full variable domain (outside the CDR3, taken from reference TRBV7-9 and TRBJ2-7): DTGVSQNPRHKITKRGQNVTFRCDPISEHNRLYWYRQTLGQGPEFLTYFQNEAQLEKSRLLSDRFSAERPKGSFSTLEIQRTEQGDSAMYLCASRRQGAHEQYFGPGTRLTVT.

V gene TRBV30 combines with J gene TRBJ1-2; D not certain. V was shortened by 2 bases and J by 1 base, with 5 bases between the two germline ends. Germline CDR1 reads GTSNPN; CDR2 reads SVGIG (reference sequence). This CDR3 is 12 amino acids long. In DNA, the CDR3 is TGTGCCTGGAGTACAAGTAACTATGGCTACACCTTC. Its translation is CAWSTSNYGYTF.

V gene TRBV6-4 combines with J gene TRBJ2-7; 8 nucleotides agree with TRBD1. The CDR3 totals 14 residues. Germline CDR1 reads MRHNA; CDR2 reads SNTAGT. With 9 bases clipped from V and 0 bases from J, the junction kept 7 bases outside the gene matches. CDR3 residues: CASSRTGSSYEQYF. Written as DNA, the CDR3 is TGTGCCAGTAGTAGGACAGGGAGCTCCTACGAGCAGTACTTC.

The V and J genes are TRBV4-2 and TRBJ2-7; D gene unclear. The CDR3 covers 16 residues. Germline V CDR1 and CDR2: LGHNA, YNFKEQ. The ends were cut back, 3 bases at V and 2 bases at J, with 17 bases in the middle. The CDR3 here is CASSQDDSRWAYEQYF. The CDR3, as DNA: TGTGCCAGCAGCCAGGATGACTCACGTTGGGCCTACGAGCAGTACTTC.

The V and J genes are TRBV18 and TRBJ2-1; 11 bases map to TRBD2. The CDR3 runs 16 residues. V lost 8 bases and J lost 2; bases outside the gene matches: 8. Germline loops: CDR1 KGHSH, CDR2 LQKENI. CDR3 DNA: TGTGCCAGCCGACTGGGACTAGCGGATCCCTACAATGAGCAGTTCTTC. Protein: CASRLGLADPYNEQFF.

V is TRBV4-1 and J is TRBJ2-3, with unresolved D. The germline gives CDR1 MGHRA, CDR2 YSYEKL. This CDR3 is 12 amino acids long. V lost 1 base, J lost 5 bases, and 4 bases lay in between. The CDR3 DNA follows: TGCGCCAGCAGCCAAGCGGTAGATACGCAGTATTTT. It translates to CASSQAVDTQYF.

The chain uses TRBV6-5 and TRBJ2-7, with 9 bases fitting TRBD2. Per the germline V gene, CDR1 is MNHEY and CDR2 is SVGAGI. The CDR3 consists of 14 residues. The trim removed 6 bases at V and 4 bases at J, leaving 7 bases unmatched. The CDR3 DNA follows: TGTGCCAGCAGCTATAGCGGGAGTCCATACGAGCAGTACTTC. Its translation is CASSYSGSPYEQYF.

The V call is TRBV13, the J call TRBJ2-7; D is possibly TRBD2 (6 bases). Trimming removed 5 bases from V and 8 bases from J, with 25 bases in between. Germline V lookup: CDR1 PRHDT, CDR2 FYEKMQ (reference sequence). This CDR3 has 16 residues. CDR3 protein: CASSDQFQEGGNQQYF. The CDR3 DNA reads as TGTGCCAGCAGCGACCAGTTTCAAGAGGGAGGTAACCAGCAGTACTTC.

This clone was counted between two and nine times. This chain uses TRBV5-8 with TRBJ1-1; the D is unclear. CDR3 length: 12 amino acids. Trimming pared 2 bases from V and 4 bases from J, leaving 6 bases between. Germline assignment: CDR1 SGHTS and CDR2 YDEGEE. CDR3 sequence reads: CASSFTSTEAFF. DNA of the CDR3: TGTGCCAGCAGCTTCACTTCCACTGAAGCTTTCTTT.

This clone appeared once. J is TRBJ2-7 and V is TRBV15; 8 nucleotides line up with TRBD1. This CDR3 is built from 13 residues. In germline, CDR1 is LNHNV, CDR2 YYDKDF (reference sequence). The trim removed 5 bases at V and 9 bases at J, leaving 9 bases unmatched. CDR3 sequence reads: CATSGQGDGGQYF. In nucleotides, the CDR3 is TGTGCCACCAGCGGACAGGGCGATGGAGGGCAGTACTTC.

This clone was observed a single time. V is TRBV29-1 and J is TRBJ1-2; 10 bases are shared with TRBD1. Germline CDR1 reads SQVTM; CDR2 reads ANQGSEA. J lost 2 bases, V lost 8 bases, and 5 bases had no gene match. The CDR3 runs to 13 residues. The CDR3, as DNA: TGCAGCCTCACGGGACAGGGGAACTATGGCTACACCTTC. This encodes CSLTGQGNYGYTF.

The CDR3 DNA reads TGTGCCAGCAGCTTATTAGGACGGGAGACAGATACGCAGTATTTT. Translation gives CASSLLGRETDTQYF. This sequence joins TRBV13 and TRBJ2-3; a weak D match, TRBD2 (6 bases). Germline CDR1 is PRHDT and CDR2 is FYEKMQ (reference sequence). Trimming removed 2 bases from V and 3 bases from J, with 12 bases in between. This CDR3 contains 15 residues.

CDR3: CASSLTGQGNGELFF. CDR3 nucleotide sequence: TGTGCCAGCAGCTTAACGGGACAGGGGAACGGGGAGCTGTTTTTT. The gene calls are TRBV7-3 and TRBJ2-2, with 10 bases lining up with TRBD1. The V and J ends lost 0 bases and 7 bases, in that order; junction bases with no gene match: 2. This CDR3 has 15 residues. Germline V lookup: CDR1 SGHTA, CDR2 FQGTGA.

The chain joins TRBV27 to TRBJ1-1; D is ambiguous. Germline assignment: CDR1 MNHEY and CDR2 SMNVEV (reference sequence). The CDR3 has 13 amino acids. Trimming pared 3 bases from V and 0 bases from J, leaving 5 bases between. CDR3 in DNA: TGTGCCAGCAGTTTGACACTGAACACTGAAGCTTTCTTT. Translation: CASSLTLNTEAFF.

This clone was seen once. The J gene is TRBJ2-3, the V gene TRBV9, with D possibly matching TRBD2 (6 bases). CDR1 is SGDLS and CDR2 is YYNGEE in the germline V gene. The V end lost 3 bases, the J end lost 2 bases, and 13 bases lay between the germline ends. The CDR3 loop spans 15 amino acids. The CDR3 spells CASSATPGLTDTQYF. CDR3 sequence (DNA): TGTGCCAGCAGCGCCACCCCGGGACTCACAGATACGCAGTATTTT.

The gene calls are TRBV19 and TRBJ1-2; D not certain. The V and J ends lost 6 bases and 4 bases respectively, with 18 bases between them. In germline, CDR1 is LNHDA, CDR2 SQIVND (reference sequence). The CDR3 runs to 15 residues. CDR3 region: CASSPQPTQVYGYTF. The CDR3 DNA is TGTGCCAGTAGCCCACAACCGACACAAGTCTATGGCTACACCTTC.

This clone was picked up one time. The chain recombines TRBV7-9 with TRBJ2-7; D perhaps matches TRBD1 (5 bases). CDR1 SEHNR and CDR2 FQNEAQ come from the germline V gene (reference sequence). Between the trimmed V and J ends, which lost 5 bases and 6 bases, there was a span of 20 bases. The CDR3 consists of 15 residues. The CDR3 loop is CASSRNRMGSGEQYF. The CDR3 DNA sequence: TGTGCCAGCAGCCGTAACAGGATGGGCAGTGGCGAGCAGTACTTC.

J is TRBJ1-3 and V is TRBV29-1, with D perhaps matching TRBD1 (5 bases). V gave up 0 bases and J gave up 4 bases, with 10 bases separating them. The CDR3 covers 14 residues. CDR1 and CDR2 from the germline V gene are SQVTM and ANQGSEA. The CDR3 sequence is CSVEDGGYGNTIYF. In DNA, the CDR3 is TGCAGCGTTGAAGACGGGGGTTACGGAAACACCATATATTTT.

The V call is TRBV5-1, the J call TRBJ1-4; 7 bases are a match to TRBD1. This CDR3 is built from 16 residues. The ends lost 3 bases at V and 11 bases at J; junction bases unmatched: 16. Germline V gene lookup returns CDR1 SGHRS and CDR2 YFSETQ. CDR3 loop: CASSWEIRDSGPKLFF. DNA of the CDR3: TGCGCCAGCAGCTGGGAGATTCGGGACAGCGGTCCCAAACTGTTTTTT.